This is a list of T cell receptor beta chains from one sample in a study of cytomegalovirus exposure and HLA in healthy donors. The assay was immunoSEQ multiplex PCR, and TCRdb's table has in-frame clones only and misses some. The sample has 150,000 or so clones, 65% to 75% seen once. Sequencing used PBMCs. Receptors were obtained from a human donor in good health. Each CDR3 is given with its conserved first and last residue. Each record gives: clone size, J gene, D gene, V gene, CDR3 protein, CDR3 DNA. D genes are given only for firm matches. Clone size appears in some rows only: once, few, many, or a class for an expanded clone.

>.|TRBJ2-3|.|TRBV1
CTSSIGLAGPDTQYF
TGCACCAGCAGCATAGGACTAGCGGGGCCAGATACGCAGTATTTT
>once|TRBJ1-5|.|TRBV4-3
CASSQDHFRGYSNQPQHF
TGCGCCAGCAGCCAAGATCATTTTCGGGGTTATAGCAATCAGCCCCAGCATTTT
>.|TRBJ1-5|.|TRBV2
CASNQQGTGNQPQHF
TGTGCCAGCAACCAACAGGGAACGGGCAATCAGCCCCAGCATTTT
>few|TRBJ1-1|TRBD1|TRBV19
CASSILKGQANTEAFF
TGTGCCAGTAGTATTTTAAAAGGACAGGCGAACACTGAAGCTTTCTTT
>.|TRBJ1-2|.|TRBV2
CASSEGTGHYGYTF
TGTGCCAGCAGTGAAGGCACAGGGCACTATGGCTACACCTTC
>.|TRBJ2-5|.|TRBV5-1
CASSLAPRGPLTQYF
TGCGCCAGCAGCTTGGCCCCCAGGGGCCCATTGACCCAGTACTTC
>.|TRBJ1-1|.|TRBV5-8
CASSFGGGNTEAFF
TGTGCCAGCAGCTTTGGGGGGGGGAACACTGAAGCTTTCTTT
>.|TRBJ2-7|TRBD1|TRBV7-9
CASRIGGQGSYEQYF
TGTGCCAGCCGGATCGGGGGACAGGGTTCCTACGAGCAGTACTTC
>.|TRBJ2-5|TRBD2|TRBV11-2
CASSPGRSSGGLVTQYF
TGTGCCAGCAGCCCAGGCCGTTCTAGCGGGGGGTTGGTGACCCAGTACTTC
>.|TRBJ1-4|TRBD1|TRBV7-9
CASSPLRDRVSFRGKLFF
TGTGCCAGCAGCCCGCTCCGGGACAGGGTTTCGTTCAGAGGAAAACTGTTTTTT
>.|TRBJ1-1|.|TRBV27
CASSFRGGNTEAFF
TGTGCCAGCAGTTTTAGGGGAGGGAACACTGAAGCTTTCTTT
>once|TRBJ1-2|.|TRBV19
CASSMADGYTF
TGTGCCAGTAGTATGGCGGATGGCTACACCTTC
>few|TRBJ2-7|.|TRBV7-6
CASSGGAELSYEQYF
TGTGCCAGCAGCGGGGGGGCGGAGCTCTCCTACGAGCAGTACTTC
>.|TRBJ2-7|.|TRBV27
CASSFKRWDEQYF
TGTGCCAGCAGTTTTAAGAGGTGGGACGAGCAGTACTTC
>.|TRBJ2-3|.|TRBV27
CASRRPATDTQYF
TGTGCCAGCCGGAGGCCGGCCACAGATACGCAGTATTTT
>.|TRBJ1-1|.|TRBV19
CASSIGAQMNTEAFF
TGTGCCAGTAGTATAGGTGCACAGATGAACACTGAAGCTTTCTTT
>.|TRBJ1-5|.|TRBV5-1
CASSRRAGGEPQHF
TGCGCCAGCAGCCGGAGGGCGGGCGGGGAGCCCCAGCATTTT
>.|TRBJ2-7|TRBD1|TRBV10-1
CASSDKGQPYEQYF
TGCGCCAGCAGTGATAAGGGACAGCCTTACGAGCAGTACTTC
>.|TRBJ2-3|TRBD2|TRBV14
CASSLGTTTDTQYF
TGTGCCAGCAGCCTCGGGACTACGACAGATACGCAGTATTTT
>few|TRBJ2-7|TRBD2|TRBV6-1
CASRPPGLAYEQYF
TGTGCCAGCAGGCCCCCGGGACTAGCCTACGAGCAGTACTTC
>.|TRBJ1-5|.|TRBV4-1
CASSPMGGATGGQPQHF
TGCGCCAGCAGCCCGATGGGGGGGGCGACGGGGGGTCAGCCCCAGCATTTT
>.|TRBJ1-1|.|TRBV19
CASSIRYIAGNTEAFF
TGTGCCAGTAGTATACGGTACATAGCGGGGAACACTGAAGCTTTCTTT
>.|TRBJ2-7|.|TRBV4-3
CASSQGRISYEQYF
TGCGCCAGCAGCCAAGGCCGAATATCCTACGAGCAGTACTTC
>once|TRBJ2-2|.|TRBV4-3
CASSQEPGDTGELFF
TGCGCCAGCAGCCAAGAACCAGGTGACACCGGGGAGCTGTTTTTT
>.|TRBJ1-2|TRBD1|TRBV11-2
CASSLVDRGQYGYTF
TGTGCCAGCAGCTTAGTAGACAGGGGGCAATATGGCTACACCTTC
>.|TRBJ1-2|TRBD1|TRBV19
CASIGTGVGYTF
TGTGCCAGTATCGGGACAGGGGTAGGCTACACCTTC
>once|TRBJ1-1|.|TRBV28
CASSRAWGVNTEAFF
TGTGCCAGCAGTCGGGCGTGGGGGGTTAACACTGAAGCTTTCTTT
>.|TRBJ2-1|TRBD2|TRBV27
CASSSLLAPSYNEQFF
TGTGCCAGCAGTTCCCTACTAGCGCCATCCTACAATGAGCAGTTCTTC
>.|TRBJ1-1|.|TRBV11-1
CASSSGQTTNTEAFF
TGTGCCAGCAGCTCCGGACAAACAACGAACACTGAAGCTTTCTTT
>many|TRBJ2-7|TRBD1|TRBV5-1
CASKIGQGAWEQYF
TGCGCCAGCAAGATCGGACAGGGGGCGTGGGAGCAGTACTTC
>.|TRBJ2-6|.|TRBV29-1
CSVEDHREGSGANVLTF
TGCAGCGTTGAAGATCATCGAGAGGGATCTGGGGCCAACGTCCTGACTTTC
>.|TRBJ2-1|.|TRBV13
CASSKISGAFGYEQFF
TGTGCCAGCAGCAAAATAAGCGGTGCTTTTGGTTATGAGCAGTTCTTC
>.|TRBJ1-3|.|TRBV11-2
CASSLDLSVPSGNTIYF
TGTGCCAGCAGCTTAGATCTGAGCGTACCCTCTGGAAACACCATATATTTT
>few|TRBJ1-1|.|TRBV19
CASTWGLPTEAFF
TGTGCCAGTACCTGGGGGCTGCCGACTGAAGCTTTCTTT
>few|TRBJ1-2|.|TRBV5-4
CASSLGGGGIYGYTF
TGTGCCAGCAGCTTAGGAGGGGGGGGTATATATGGCTACACCTTC
>.|TRBJ2-7|TRBD2|TRBV13
CASSTSPGLAGGRDEQYF
TGTGCCAGCAGCACAAGCCCCGGACTAGCGGGGGGGCGGGACGAGCAGTACTTC
>.|TRBJ2-3|TRBD2|TRBV7-2
CASSFGTSSDTQYF
TGTGCCAGCAGCTTTGGGACTAGCTCAGATACGCAGTATTTT
>.|TRBJ2-1|TRBD1|TRBV7-9
CASSLPQGANEQFF
TGTGCCAGCAGTTTGCCCCAGGGGGCGAATGAGCAGTTCTTC
>.|TRBJ2-7|.|TRBV2
CASLPQRAQEQYF
TGTGCCAGCCTCCCCCAGCGGGCGCAGGAGCAGTACTTC
>.|TRBJ2-3|.|TRBV9
CASSVAGGAQGTDTQYF
TGTGCCAGCAGCGTAGCTGGGGGGGCGCAGGGCACAGATACGCAGTATTTT
>.|TRBJ2-7|TRBD1|TRBV7-2
CASSSPLRGKRDYEQYF
TGTGCCAGCAGCTCACCCCTCAGGGGGAAGCGCGACTACGAGCAGTACTTC
>few|TRBJ1-4|.|TRBV7-9
CASSYRESLGKLFF
TGTGCCAGCAGCTACAGGGAATCTCTGGGAAAACTGTTTTTT
>.|TRBJ1-5|.|TRBV29-1
CSVEVGISGQPQHF
TGCAGCGTTGAAGTGGGGATCAGCGGTCAGCCCCAGCATTTT
>.|TRBJ1-4|.|TRBV11-2
CASSLGATNEKLFF
TGTGCCAGCAGCTTAGGCGCAACTAATGAAAAACTGTTTTTT
>.|TRBJ1-2|.|TRBV7-8
CASSLYQQGSGYTF
TGTGCCAGCAGCCTTTATCAACAGGGCTCTGGCTACACCTTC
>.|TRBJ2-7|.|TRBV5-1
CASSSQGGVGEQYF
TGCGCCAGCAGCTCACAGGGGGGGGTTGGCGAGCAGTACTTC
>few|TRBJ2-2|.|TRBV12-5
CASGLVLNPLQAAIGELFF
TGTGCTAGTGGTTTGGTCCTAAACCCCCTCCAGGCTGCAATCGGGGAGCTGTTTTTT
>.|TRBJ1-5|TRBD1|TRBV6-1
CASSRTGNGNQPQHF
TGTGCCAGCAGTCGGACAGGGAATGGCAATCAGCCCCAGCATTTT
>.|TRBJ2-7|.|TRBV5-6
CASTPAAYSYEQYF
TGTGCCAGCACCCCGGCAGCGTACTCCTACGAGCAGTACTTC
>.|TRBJ2-7|TRBD1|TRBV10-3
CAIRQRQGVYEQYF
TGTGCCATCAGGCAACGGCAGGGGGTGTACGAGCAGTACTTC
>.|TRBJ1-4|.|TRBV12-5
CASGTGLLNEKLFF
TGTGCTAGTGGTACGGGACTACTTAATGAAAAACTGTTTTTT
>.|TRBJ1-1|TRBD1|TRBV19
CASSIWGTGMNTEAFF
TGTGCCAGTAGTATTTGGGGGACAGGGATGAACACTGAAGCTTTCTTT
>.|TRBJ1-2|.|TRBV7-8
CASSLAMAGKGYTF
TGTGCCAGCAGCTTAGCGATGGCAGGGAAAGGCTACACCTTC
>.|TRBJ1-2|.|TRBV5-1
CASSPTQTNYGYTF
TGCGCCAGCAGCCCCACCCAGACTAACTATGGCTACACCTTC